The T cell receptor (beta chain) under discussion was sequenced for a study of cytomegalovirus exposure and HLA in healthy donors. With 1 base clipped from V and 4 bases from J, the junction kept 6 bases outside the gene matches. The CDR3 contains 16 residues. In germline, CDR1 is SEHNR, CDR2 FQNEAQ (reference sequence). PCR primers comprised 60 Vbeta and 13 Jbeta primers. Assay used: immunoSEQ multiplex PCR; TCRdb lists only in-frame clones, some missing. Counted here are about 59,000 clones, approximately 80% occurring once; the ten biggest clones make up 3.9%. Unrecorded immune exposure was likely among donors, who were nominally healthy when sampled.

The chain couples TRBV7-9 to TRBJ2-1; TRBD1 agrees at 8 bases. The clonotype comes from a woman in her 40s in good health and CMV-seronegative. The sequencing sample was made of PBMCs. CDR3 DNA: TGTGCCAGCAGCTTAGGGGGGGACAGGTTTTACAATGAGCAGTTCTTC. Encoded protein: CASSLGGDRFYNEQFF.